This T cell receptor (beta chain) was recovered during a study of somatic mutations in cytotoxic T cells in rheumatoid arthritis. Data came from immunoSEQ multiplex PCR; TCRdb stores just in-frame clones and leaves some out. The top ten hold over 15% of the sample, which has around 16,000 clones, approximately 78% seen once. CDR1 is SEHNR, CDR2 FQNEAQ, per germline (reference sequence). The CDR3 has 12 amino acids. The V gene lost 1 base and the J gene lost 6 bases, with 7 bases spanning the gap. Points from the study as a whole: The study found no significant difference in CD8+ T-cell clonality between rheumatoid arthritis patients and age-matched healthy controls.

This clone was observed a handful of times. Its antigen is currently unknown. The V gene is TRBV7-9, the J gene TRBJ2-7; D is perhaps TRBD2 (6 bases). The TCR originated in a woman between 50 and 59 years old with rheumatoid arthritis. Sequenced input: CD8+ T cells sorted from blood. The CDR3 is CASSLGGLEQYF. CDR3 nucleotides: TGTGCCAGCAGCTTAGGGGGACTCGAGCAGTACTTC.